The rows below give T cell receptor beta chains drawn from one sample of a study of regulatory T cells in long-lasting Graves disease. From the multiplex PCR reads, TCRdb called clonotypes with MiXCR, one entry per CDR3 protein. The sample lists 400,000 to 650,000 distinct CDR3 sequences; approximately 16% were seen once. The data also belong to a second study, concerning T cells in Graves' hyperthyroidism and ophthalmopathy.

Sequenced here: peripheral blood mononuclear cells (PBMCs), sampled at new diagnosis, from a patient treated with antithyroid drugs. Every receptor here comes from a woman aged 35-60 years with Graves disease. Each CDR3 is given with its conserved first and last residue. D genes are given only for firm matches. Clone size is shown for a subset of rows, as once, few, many or a class of expanded clone.

abundance: -
j_gene: TRBJ2-1
v_gene: TRBV24-1
d_gene: TRBD2
CDR3aa: CATSETSGPPYNEQFF
CDR3nt: TGTGCCACCAGTGAGACTAGCGGGCCACCCTACAATGAGCAGTTCTTC

abundance: few
j_gene: TRBJ2-7
v_gene: TRBV29-1
d_gene: -
CDR3aa: CSVVGVTYEQYF
CDR3nt: TGCAGCGTTGTTGGCGTAACCTACGAGCAGTACTTC

abundance: few
j_gene: TRBJ1-4
v_gene: TRBV30
d_gene: -
CDR3aa: CAWRAVATNEKLFF
CDR3nt: TGTGCCTGGAGGGCGGTTGCAACTAATGAAAAACTGTTTTTT

abundance: many
j_gene: TRBJ2-3
v_gene: TRBV18
d_gene: -
CDR3aa: CASSPSISTDTQYF
CDR3nt: TGTGCCAGCTCACCAAGTATCAGCACAGATACGCAGTATTTT

abundance: -
j_gene: TRBJ2-3
v_gene: TRBV6-5
d_gene: -
CDR3aa: CASSYRGRGTDTQYF
CDR3nt: TGTGCCAGCAGTTATAGGGGCCGGGGCACAGATACGCAGTATTTT

abundance: few
j_gene: TRBJ2-5
v_gene: TRBV5-1
d_gene: -
CDR3aa: CASSNEETQYF
CDR3nt: TGCGCCAGCAGCAATGAAGAGACCCAGTACTTC

abundance: few
j_gene: TRBJ2-5
v_gene: TRBV9
d_gene: TRBD2
CDR3aa: CASSEGVSGGLQETQYF
CDR3nt: TGTGCCAGCAGCGAGGGGGTCAGCGGGGGCCTCCAAGAGACCCAGTACTTC

abundance: few
j_gene: TRBJ2-5
v_gene: TRBV5-1
d_gene: -
CDR3aa: CASSPGRERETQYF
CDR3nt: TGCGCCAGCAGCCCGGGACGGGAAAGGGAGACCCAGTACTTC

abundance: -
j_gene: TRBJ2-4
v_gene: TRBV5-1
d_gene: -
CDR3aa: CASSPGTDVAKNIQYF
CDR3nt: TGCGCCAGCAGCCCTGGGACGGATGTAGCCAAAAACATTCAGTACTTC

abundance: many
j_gene: TRBJ1-4
v_gene: TRBV20-1
d_gene: -
CDR3aa: CSASPGRGNEKLFF
CDR3nt: TGCAGTGCTAGCCCGGGACGTGGAAATGAAAAACTGTTTTTT

abundance: -
j_gene: TRBJ1-4
v_gene: TRBV20-1
d_gene: -
CDR3aa: CSAREAGSNEKLFF
CDR3nt: TGCAGTGCTAGAGAAGCAGGGTCTAATGAAAAACTGTTTTTT

abundance: many
j_gene: TRBJ1-5
v_gene: TRBV20-1
d_gene: TRBD1
CDR3aa: CSARRDRNQPQHF
CDR3nt: TGCAGTGCTAGGCGGGACAGGAATCAGCCCCAGCATTTT

abundance: many
j_gene: TRBJ2-2
v_gene: TRBV30
d_gene: TRBD1
CDR3aa: CAWFRGQVDTGELFF
CDR3nt: TGTGCCTGGTTCCGTGGACAGGTGGACACCGGGGAGCTGTTTTTT

abundance: few
j_gene: TRBJ2-7
v_gene: TRBV5-6
d_gene: TRBD1
CDR3aa: CASSVYRGSGQYF
CDR3nt: TGTGCCAGCAGCGTCTACAGGGGATCTGGGCAGTACTTC

abundance: few
j_gene: TRBJ2-7
v_gene: TRBV7-9
d_gene: -
CDR3aa: CASSWQGIDEQYF
CDR3nt: TGTGCCAGCAGCTGGCAGGGAATCGACGAGCAGTACTTC

abundance: many
j_gene: TRBJ2-7
v_gene: TRBV3-1
d_gene: -
CDR3aa: CASSQVPSLEQYF
CDR3nt: TGTGCCAGCAGCCAAGTTCCTTCCCTGGAGCAGTACTTC

abundance: few
j_gene: TRBJ1-2
v_gene: TRBV28
d_gene: TRBD1
CDR3aa: CASSLSGQGRYGYTF
CDR3nt: TGTGCCAGCAGTTTATCGGGACAGGGCCGCTATGGCTACACCTTC

abundance: -
j_gene: TRBJ1-1
v_gene: TRBV9
d_gene: TRBD1
CDR3aa: CASSPRTGETFF
CDR3nt: TGTGCCAGCAGCCCTCGGACAGGGGAAACTTTCTTT

abundance: few
j_gene: TRBJ1-2
v_gene: TRBV6-2/TRBV6-3
d_gene: -
CDR3aa: CASSYSRDTNYGYTF
CDR3nt: TGTGCCAGCAGTTACTCGAGGGACACCAACTATGGCTACACCTTC

abundance: -
j_gene: TRBJ2-3
v_gene: TRBV7-9
d_gene: -
CDR3aa: CASSLGGLGDRSTDTQYF
CDR3nt: TGTGCCAGCAGCTTAGGTGGTCTCGGGGATCGATCGACTGATACGCAGTATTTT

abundance: -
j_gene: TRBJ2-7
v_gene: TRBV28
d_gene: TRBD2
CDR3aa: CASSWGWGGTSYEQYF
CDR3nt: TGTGCCAGCAGTTGGGGATGGGGGGGAACCTCCTACGAGCAGTACTTC

abundance: -
j_gene: TRBJ1-6
v_gene: TRBV28
d_gene: TRBD1
CDR3aa: CAARTGGSSYNSPLHF
CDR3nt: TGTGCCGCTCGGACAGGTGGGAGCTCCTATAATTCACCCCTCCACTTT

abundance: many
j_gene: TRBJ1-2
v_gene: TRBV7-2
d_gene: -
CDR3aa: CASSLATGAGGYTF
CDR3nt: TGTGCCAGCAGCTTAGCGACGGGGGCGGGTGGCTACACCTTC

abundance: many
j_gene: TRBJ2-7
v_gene: TRBV20-1
d_gene: TRBD1
CDR3aa: CSASTDGTGIGEQYF
CDR3nt: TGCAGTGCTAGTACTGATGGGACAGGGATAGGCGAGCAGTACTTC

abundance: many
j_gene: TRBJ1-2
v_gene: TRBV19
d_gene: -
CDR3aa: CASTTGIGVYYGYTF
CDR3nt: TGTGCCAGTACCACAGGCATAGGAGTCTACTATGGCTACACCTTC

abundance: -
j_gene: TRBJ2-3
v_gene: TRBV27
d_gene: TRBD2
CDR3aa: CASSSGGFLTDTQYF
CDR3nt: TGTGCCAGCAGTAGCGGGGGTTTTCTCACAGATACGCAGTATTTT

abundance: -
j_gene: TRBJ2-1
v_gene: TRBV27
d_gene: -
CDR3aa: CASTSSTGYNEQFF
CDR3nt: TGTGCCAGCACCTCATCGACAGGCTACAATGAGCAGTTCTTC

abundance: -
j_gene: TRBJ2-7
v_gene: TRBV20-1
d_gene: -
CDR3aa: CSAKVGESYEQYF
CDR3nt: TGCAGTGCTAAGGTGGGCGAGAGCTACGAGCAGTACTTC

abundance: many
j_gene: TRBJ2-6
v_gene: TRBV6-1
d_gene: TRBD1
CDR3aa: CASSRDRAGANVLTF
CDR3nt: TGTGCCAGCAGTCGGGACAGGGCTGGGGCCAACGTCCTGACTTTC

abundance: -
j_gene: TRBJ1-6
v_gene: TRBV27
d_gene: TRBD1
CDR3aa: CASSPDVRGSPLHF
CDR3nt: TGTGCCAGCAGTCCCGATGTCAGGGGGTCACCCCTCCACTTT

abundance: many
j_gene: TRBJ1-6
v_gene: TRBV27
d_gene: -
CDR3aa: CASSLVAGKGTPLHF
CDR3nt: TGTGCCAGCAGTTTAGTCGCAGGGAAAGGAACACCCCTCCACTTT

abundance: few
j_gene: TRBJ1-4
v_gene: TRBV20-1
d_gene: TRBD1
CDR3aa: CSARSDRGDEKLFF
CDR3nt: TGCAGTGCTAGGTCGGACAGGGGAGATGAAAAACTGTTTTTT

abundance: -
j_gene: TRBJ1-2
v_gene: TRBV7-9
d_gene: -
CDR3aa: CASSPTGLADYGYTF
CDR3nt: TGTGCCAGCAGCCCAACAGGGCTGGCTGACTATGGCTACACCTTC

abundance: -
j_gene: TRBJ2-7
v_gene: TRBV20-1
d_gene: -
CDR3aa: CSARTALRPRPHEQYF
CDR3nt: TGCAGTGCTAGAACGGCCCTCCGGCCGAGGCCCCACGAGCAGTACTTC

abundance: -
j_gene: TRBJ1-1
v_gene: TRBV5-1
d_gene: TRBD1
CDR3aa: CASSFSRQGYTEAFF
CDR3nt: TGCGCCAGCAGCTTCTCCCGACAGGGGTACACTGAAGCTTTCTTT

abundance: many
j_gene: TRBJ1-1
v_gene: TRBV2
d_gene: -
CDR3aa: CASSVRGTEAFF
CDR3nt: TGTGCCAGCAGTGTAAGGGGCACTGAAGCTTTCTTT

abundance: -
j_gene: TRBJ1-3
v_gene: TRBV9
d_gene: -
CDR3aa: CASSVGPKAGNTIYF
CDR3nt: TGTGCCAGCAGCGTAGGTCCGAAAGCTGGAAACACCATATATTTT

abundance: few
j_gene: TRBJ1-2
v_gene: TRBV7-9
d_gene: -
CDR3aa: CASSLQGLSGYTF
CDR3nt: TGTGCCAGCAGCCTACAGGGTCTCTCTGGCTACACCTTC

abundance: -
j_gene: TRBJ1-5
v_gene: TRBV19
d_gene: -
CDR3aa: CASSSQTEQPQHF
CDR3nt: TGTGCCAGTAGTTCCCAGACAGAACAGCCCCAGCATTTT

abundance: many
j_gene: TRBJ1-5
v_gene: TRBV6-1
d_gene: TRBD1
CDR3aa: CASVDRGYQPQHF
CDR3nt: TGTGCCAGCGTAGACAGGGGATATCAGCCCCAGCATTTT

abundance: -
j_gene: TRBJ2-3
v_gene: TRBV12-3/TRBV12-4
d_gene: -
CDR3aa: CAGAWGAIDTQYF
CDR3nt: TGTGCCGGGGCTTGGGGGGCTATCGATACGCAGTATTTT

abundance: few
j_gene: TRBJ2-5
v_gene: TRBV6-2/TRBV6-3
d_gene: TRBD2
CDR3aa: CASSYGRGGRETQYF
CDR3nt: TGTGCCAGCAGTTACGGGCGGGGGGGCCGAGAGACCCAGTACTTC

abundance: -
j_gene: TRBJ1-1
v_gene: TRBV9
d_gene: -
CDR3aa: CASSVEGRDTEAFF
CDR3nt: TGTGCCAGCAGCGTAGAGGGAAGGGACACTGAAGCTTTCTTT

abundance: many
j_gene: TRBJ1-1
v_gene: TRBV2
d_gene: -
CDR3aa: CASSEVWGTEAFF
CDR3nt: TGTGCCAGCAGTGAAGTCTGGGGGACTGAAGCTTTCTTT

abundance: few
j_gene: TRBJ1-2
v_gene: TRBV6-1
d_gene: -
CDR3aa: CASSEDNYGYTF
CDR3nt: TGTGCCAGCAGCGAGGATAACTATGGCTACACCTTC

abundance: few
j_gene: TRBJ2-4
v_gene: TRBV6-1
d_gene: -
CDR3aa: CASRTLTVAKNIQYF
CDR3nt: TGTGCCAGCAGAACTTTGACGGTAGCCAAAAACATTCAGTACTTC

abundance: -
j_gene: TRBJ1-1
v_gene: TRBV7-9
d_gene: TRBD1
CDR3aa: CASSPTGGTNTEAFF
CDR3nt: TGTGCCAGCAGTCCTACAGGGGGCACTAACACTGAAGCTTTCTTT

abundance: -
j_gene: TRBJ1-6
v_gene: TRBV11-2
d_gene: -
CDR3aa: CASSLGSTNNSPLHF
CDR3nt: TGTGCCAGCAGCTTAGGAAGTACTAATAATTCACCCCTCCACTTT

abundance: -
j_gene: TRBJ2-6
v_gene: TRBV25-1
d_gene: -
CDR3aa: CASSRAGLGANVLTF
CDR3nt: TGTGCCAGCAGCCGGGCGGGGCTAGGTGCCAACGTCCTGACTTTC

abundance: few
j_gene: TRBJ1-2
v_gene: TRBV19
d_gene: TRBD1
CDR3aa: CASSPQTGPYGYTF
CDR3nt: TGTGCCAGTAGTCCCCAGACAGGGCCATATGGCTACACCTTC

abundance: many
j_gene: TRBJ1-5
v_gene: TRBV28
d_gene: -
CDR3aa: CASSFRSSASNQPQHF
CDR3nt: TGTGCCAGCAGTTTTCGGTCCAGTGCTAGCAATCAGCCCCAGCATTTT

abundance: many
j_gene: TRBJ1-1
v_gene: TRBV27
d_gene: -
CDR3aa: CASSLSVSREAFF
CDR3nt: TGTGCCAGCAGTTTATCGGTCAGTCGTGAAGCTTTCTTT

abundance: many
j_gene: TRBJ2-2
v_gene: TRBV11-3
d_gene: -
CDR3aa: CASSLVSSAGELFF
CDR3nt: TGTGCCAGCAGCTTGGTCAGCTCTGCCGGGGAGCTGTTTTTT

abundance: -
j_gene: TRBJ2-2
v_gene: TRBV5-1
d_gene: -
CDR3aa: CASSPEGFRSGELFF
CDR3nt: TGCGCCAGCAGCCCGGAGGGCTTCCGAAGCGGGGAGCTGTTTTTT

abundance: -
j_gene: TRBJ1-1
v_gene: TRBV10-3
d_gene: -
CDR3aa: CAISAWGQGNTEAFF
CDR3nt: TGTGCCATCAGTGCCTGGGGGCAGGGGAACACTGAAGCTTTCTTT

abundance: few
j_gene: TRBJ2-2
v_gene: TRBV2
d_gene: -
CDR3aa: CASWGQGEFTGELFF
CDR3nt: TGTGCCAGTTGGGGGCAGGGAGAATTCACCGGGGAGCTGTTTTTT

abundance: many
j_gene: TRBJ1-6
v_gene: TRBV28
d_gene: -
CDR3aa: CASSQGANSPLHF
CDR3nt: TGTGCCAGCAGTCAGGGAGCTAATTCACCCCTCCACTTT

abundance: -
j_gene: TRBJ1-1
v_gene: TRBV7-9
d_gene: -
CDR3aa: CASSLGPDTRMVAEAFF
CDR3nt: TGTGCCAGCAGCTTAGGTCCCGATACCAGGATGGTCGCTGAAGCTTTCTTT

abundance: many
j_gene: TRBJ1-3
v_gene: TRBV3-1
d_gene: -
CDR3aa: CASSQDRGLGNTIYF
CDR3nt: TGTGCCAGCAGCCAAGATCGGGGGCTTGGAAACACCATATATTTT

abundance: -
j_gene: TRBJ1-1
v_gene: TRBV19
d_gene: -
CDR3aa: CASSIETATEAFF
CDR3nt: TGTGCCAGTAGTATAGAGACAGCCACTGAAGCTTTCTTT